This TCR beta chain was identified during a study of human T cells and chemical hapten exposure. Study overall: The patient population, which was mostly female, had alopecia areata, totalis or universalis.

Time point described: patch test 1, 2 weeks after DPC sensitization. The treatment: therapeutic diphenylcyclopropenone sensitization with weekly scalp DPC. In its sample, this clonotype was seen a few times. One entry per CDR3 protein, called by TCRdb with MiXCR from the RACE reads. Of 180,000 or so distinct CDR3 sequences in the sample, around 20% are singletons; the top ten hold 6.7%. CDR3 size: 17 residues. The germline V gene encodes CDR1 SEHNR and CDR2 FQNEAQ (reference sequence). V was pared by 0 bases and J by 5 bases, with 17 bases between. Sequences were derived from whole blood, sampled in connection with sensitization to the hapten diphenylcyclopropenone (DPC). The chain carries TRBV7-9 and TRBJ2-1, with D unresolved. This TCR was recovered from a woman aged 45-65 years with alopecia areata. Some clones in this sample may be carry-over from other donors' samples. CDR3 in amino acids: CASSLADLDWKNNEQFF. The CDR3 DNA sequence: TGTGCCAGCAGCTTAGCTGACTTAGACTGGAAAAACAATGAGCAGTTCTTC.